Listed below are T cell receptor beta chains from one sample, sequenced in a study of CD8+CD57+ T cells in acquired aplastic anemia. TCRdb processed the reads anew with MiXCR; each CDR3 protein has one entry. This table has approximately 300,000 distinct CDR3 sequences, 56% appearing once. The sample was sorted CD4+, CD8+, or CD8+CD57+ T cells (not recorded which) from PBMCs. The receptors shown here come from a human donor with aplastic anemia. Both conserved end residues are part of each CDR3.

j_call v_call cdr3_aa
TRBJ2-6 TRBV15 CATPSPFGSGANVLTF
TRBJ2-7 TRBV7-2 CASSTEVDGEQYF
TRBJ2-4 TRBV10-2 CASSETGPGNIQYF
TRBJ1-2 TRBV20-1 CSARLGQGYYGYTF
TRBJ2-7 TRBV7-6 CASSLGDRGSYEQYF
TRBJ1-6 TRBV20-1 CSASGTGNSPLHF
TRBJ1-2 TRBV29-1 CSVGGLDYGYTF
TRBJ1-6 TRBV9 CASSVGQVNSPLHF
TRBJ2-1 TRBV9 CASSVASGRDEQFF
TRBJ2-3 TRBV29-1 CSVRRTSGGPDTQYF
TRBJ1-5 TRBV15 CATSETVSNQPQHF
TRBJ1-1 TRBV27 CASSFRLGGEAFF
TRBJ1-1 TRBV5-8 CASSLGRTVEAFF
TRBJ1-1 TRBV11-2 CASRPGGNTEAFF
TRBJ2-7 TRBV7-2 CASRLAGGSYEQYF
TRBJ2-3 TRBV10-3 CGISESGTDTQYF
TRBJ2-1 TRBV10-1 CASSISLVGSNEQFF
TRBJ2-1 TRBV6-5 CASSRGQGNNGQFF